This T cell receptor (beta chain) stems from a study of cytomegalovirus exposure and HLA in healthy donors. Study-wide results and limits: Researchers had no immune exposure information except CMV serostatus available. The authors later linked a missense DCLRE1C variant to TCR beta V- and J-gene trimming. On later analysis, the bulk of CMV-associated TCR beta chains appeared to be HLA-restricted.

With 60 Vbeta and 13 Jbeta primers, the PCR was carried out. This table comes from immunoSEQ multiplex PCR, and its TCRdb copy is limited to in-frame clones, with some not included. The sample lists over 85,000 clones, about 78% seen once, with about 3.5% in the top ten. Germline CDR1 reads SGHNT; CDR2 reads YYREEE (reference sequence). The CDR3 contains 13 residues. V was clipped by 6 bases and J by 8 bases, with 15 bases between them. As to this clone: The antigen is undetermined.

This chain joins TRBV5-4 and TRBJ2-1; D is possibly TRBD1 (6 bases). Material: PBMCs. The sequence was collected from a middle-aged man in good health and CMV-seronegative. CDR3 amino acids: CASTYQQGHEQFF. In DNA form, the CDR3 reads TGTGCCAGCACCTATCAACAGGGCCATGAGCAGTTCTTC.